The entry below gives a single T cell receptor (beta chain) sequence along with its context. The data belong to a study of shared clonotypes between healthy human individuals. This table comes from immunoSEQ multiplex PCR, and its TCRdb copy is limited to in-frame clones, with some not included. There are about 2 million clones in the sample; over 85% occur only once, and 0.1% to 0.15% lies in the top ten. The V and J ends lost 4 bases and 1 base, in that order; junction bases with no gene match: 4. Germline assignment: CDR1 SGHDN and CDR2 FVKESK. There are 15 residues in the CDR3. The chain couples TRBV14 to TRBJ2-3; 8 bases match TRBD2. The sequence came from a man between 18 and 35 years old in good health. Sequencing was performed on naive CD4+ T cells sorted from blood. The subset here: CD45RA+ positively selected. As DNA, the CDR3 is TGTGCCAGCAGCCCGGGAGGGAAGGGCACAGATACGCAGTATTTT. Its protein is CASSPGGKGTDTQYF. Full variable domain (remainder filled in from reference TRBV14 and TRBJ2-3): EAGVTQFPSHSVIEKGQTVTLRCDPISGHDNLYWYRRVMGKEIKFLLHFVKESKQDESGMPNNRFLAERTGGTYSTLKVQPAELEDSGVYFCASSPGGKGTDTQYFGPGTRLTVL.